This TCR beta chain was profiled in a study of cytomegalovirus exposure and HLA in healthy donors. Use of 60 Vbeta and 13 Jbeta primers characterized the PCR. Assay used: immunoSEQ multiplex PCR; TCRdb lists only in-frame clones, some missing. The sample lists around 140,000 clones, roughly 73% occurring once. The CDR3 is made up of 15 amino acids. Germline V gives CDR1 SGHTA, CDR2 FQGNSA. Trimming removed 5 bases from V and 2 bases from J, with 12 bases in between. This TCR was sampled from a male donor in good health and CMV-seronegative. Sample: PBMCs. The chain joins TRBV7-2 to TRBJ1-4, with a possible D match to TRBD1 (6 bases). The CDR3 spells CASSIQGSTNEKLFF. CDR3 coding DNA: TGTGCCAGCAGCATCCAGGGGTCCACTAATGAAAAACTGTTTTTT.